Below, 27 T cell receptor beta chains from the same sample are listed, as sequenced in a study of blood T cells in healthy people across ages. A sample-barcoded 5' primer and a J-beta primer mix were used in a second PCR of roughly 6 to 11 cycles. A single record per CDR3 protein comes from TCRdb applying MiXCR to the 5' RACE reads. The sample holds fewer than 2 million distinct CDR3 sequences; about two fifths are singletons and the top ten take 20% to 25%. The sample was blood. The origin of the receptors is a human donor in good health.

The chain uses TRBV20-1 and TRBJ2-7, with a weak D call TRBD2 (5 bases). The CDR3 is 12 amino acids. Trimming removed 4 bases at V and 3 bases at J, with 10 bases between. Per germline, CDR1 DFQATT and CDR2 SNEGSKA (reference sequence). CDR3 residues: CSATTSFYEQYF. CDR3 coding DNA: TGCAGTGCTACCACTAGTTTCTACGAGCAGTACTTC.

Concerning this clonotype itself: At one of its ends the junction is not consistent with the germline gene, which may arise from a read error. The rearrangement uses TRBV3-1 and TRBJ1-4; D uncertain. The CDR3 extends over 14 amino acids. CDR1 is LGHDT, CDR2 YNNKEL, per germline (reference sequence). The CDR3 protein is CASSHRTGNEKLFF. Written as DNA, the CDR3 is TGTGCCAGCAGCCATCGAACGGGTAATGAGAAACTGTTTTTT.

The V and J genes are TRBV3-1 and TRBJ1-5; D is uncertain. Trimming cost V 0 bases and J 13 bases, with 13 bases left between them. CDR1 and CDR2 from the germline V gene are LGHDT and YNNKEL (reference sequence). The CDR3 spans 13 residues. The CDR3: CASSQDATTKQHF. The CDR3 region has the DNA TGTGCCAGCAGCCAAGATGCCACAACCAAACAGCATTTT.

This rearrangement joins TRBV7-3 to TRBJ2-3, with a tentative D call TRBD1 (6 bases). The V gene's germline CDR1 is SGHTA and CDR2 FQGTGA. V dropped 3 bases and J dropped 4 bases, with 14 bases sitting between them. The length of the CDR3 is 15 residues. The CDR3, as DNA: TGTGCCAGCAGCTTTGATACAGGGTTGGCAGATACGCAGTATTTT. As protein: CASSFDTGLADTQYF.

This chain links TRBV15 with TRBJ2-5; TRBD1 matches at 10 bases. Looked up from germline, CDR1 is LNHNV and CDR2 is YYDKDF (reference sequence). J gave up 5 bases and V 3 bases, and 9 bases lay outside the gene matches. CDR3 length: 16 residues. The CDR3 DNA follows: TGTGCCACCAGCAGGGGACAGGGGTTGGGGCTGGAGACCCAGTACTTC. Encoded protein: CATSRGQGLGLETQYF. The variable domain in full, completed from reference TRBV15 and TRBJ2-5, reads DAMVIQNPRYQVTQFGKPVTLSCSQTLNHNVMYWYQQKSSQAPKLLFHYYDKDFNNEADTPDNFQSRRPNTSFCFLDIRSPGLGDTAMYLCATSRGQGLGLETQYFGPGTRLLVL.

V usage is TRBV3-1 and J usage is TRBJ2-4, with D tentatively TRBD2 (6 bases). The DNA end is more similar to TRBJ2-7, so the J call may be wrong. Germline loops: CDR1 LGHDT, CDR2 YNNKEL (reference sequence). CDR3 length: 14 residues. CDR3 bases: TGTGCCAGCAGCCAAGATCGGGACTGGTACGAGCAGTACTTC. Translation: CASSQDRDWYEQYF.

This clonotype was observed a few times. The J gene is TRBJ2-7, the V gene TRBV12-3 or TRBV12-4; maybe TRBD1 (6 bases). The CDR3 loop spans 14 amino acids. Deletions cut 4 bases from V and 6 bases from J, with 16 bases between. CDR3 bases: TGTGCCAGCAGTTCTACCATACAGGGTTCCGAGCAGTACTTC. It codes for CASSSTIQGSEQYF.

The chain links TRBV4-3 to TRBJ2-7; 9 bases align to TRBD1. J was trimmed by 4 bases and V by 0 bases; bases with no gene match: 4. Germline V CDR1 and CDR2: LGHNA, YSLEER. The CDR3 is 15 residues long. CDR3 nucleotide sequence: TGCGCCAGCAGCCAAGAACGACAGGGGGTTTACGAGCAGTACTTC. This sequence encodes CASSQERQGVYEQYF.

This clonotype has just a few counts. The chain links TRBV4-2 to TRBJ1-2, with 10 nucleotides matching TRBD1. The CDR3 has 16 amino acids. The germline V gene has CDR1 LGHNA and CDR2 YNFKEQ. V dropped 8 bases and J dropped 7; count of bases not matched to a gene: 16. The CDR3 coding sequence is TGTGCCAGCGGACTCTATGGACAGGGGGTCATAACTGGCTACACCTTC. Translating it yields CASGLYGQGVITGYTF.

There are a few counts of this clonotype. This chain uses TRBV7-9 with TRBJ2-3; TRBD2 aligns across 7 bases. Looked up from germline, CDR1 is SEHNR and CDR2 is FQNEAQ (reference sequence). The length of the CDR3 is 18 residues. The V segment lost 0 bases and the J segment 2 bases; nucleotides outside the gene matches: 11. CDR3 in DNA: TGTGCCAGCAGCTTAGCCCTCGGGGGGAGAGGTCCCACAGATACGCAGTATTTT. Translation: CASSLALGGRGPTDTQYF.

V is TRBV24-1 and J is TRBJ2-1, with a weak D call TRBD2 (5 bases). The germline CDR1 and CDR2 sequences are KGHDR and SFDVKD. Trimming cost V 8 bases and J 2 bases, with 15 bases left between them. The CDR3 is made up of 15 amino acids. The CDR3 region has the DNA TGTGCCACCACTAGTGGGCGGGCTCCCTACAATGAGCAGTTCTTC. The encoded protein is CATTSGRAPYNEQFF.

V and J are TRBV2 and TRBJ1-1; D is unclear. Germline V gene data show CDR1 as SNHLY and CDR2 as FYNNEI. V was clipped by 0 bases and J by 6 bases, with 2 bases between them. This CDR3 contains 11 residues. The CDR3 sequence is CASSEAAEAFF. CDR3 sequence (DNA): TGTGCCAGCAGTGAAGCTGCTGAAGCTTTCTTT.

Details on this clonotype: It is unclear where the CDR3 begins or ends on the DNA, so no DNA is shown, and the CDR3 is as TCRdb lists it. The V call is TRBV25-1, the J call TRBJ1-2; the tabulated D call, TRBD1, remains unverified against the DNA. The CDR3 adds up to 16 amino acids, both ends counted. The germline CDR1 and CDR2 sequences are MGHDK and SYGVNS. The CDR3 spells CASSAWGSGANYGCTF.

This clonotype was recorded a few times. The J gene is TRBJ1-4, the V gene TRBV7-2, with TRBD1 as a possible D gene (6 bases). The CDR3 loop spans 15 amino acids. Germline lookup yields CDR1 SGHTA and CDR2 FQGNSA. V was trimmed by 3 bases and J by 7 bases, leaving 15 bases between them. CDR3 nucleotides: TGTGCCAGCAGCTTGGTCGGGGGCCGGAGTGAAAAACTGTTTTTT. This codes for CASSLVGGRSEKLFF. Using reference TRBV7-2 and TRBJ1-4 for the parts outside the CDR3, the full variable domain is GAGVSQSPSNKVTEKGKDVELRCDPISGHTALYWYRQSLGQGLEFLIYFQGNSAPDKSGLPSDRFSAERTGGSVSTLTIQRTQQEDSAVYLCASSLVGGRSEKLFFGSGTQLSVL.

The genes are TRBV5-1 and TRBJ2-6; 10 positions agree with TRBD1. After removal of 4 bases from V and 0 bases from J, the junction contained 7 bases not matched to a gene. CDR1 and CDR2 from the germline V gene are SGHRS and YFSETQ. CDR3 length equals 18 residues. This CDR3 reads CASSPTGGYSSGANVLTF. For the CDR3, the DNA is TGCGCCAGCAGCCCGACAGGGGGCTACAGCTCTGGGGCCAACGTCCTGACTTTC.

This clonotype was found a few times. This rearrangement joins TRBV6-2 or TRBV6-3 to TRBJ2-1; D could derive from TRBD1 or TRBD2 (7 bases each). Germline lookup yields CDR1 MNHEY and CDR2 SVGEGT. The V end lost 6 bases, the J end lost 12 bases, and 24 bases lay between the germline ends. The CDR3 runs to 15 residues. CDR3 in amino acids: CASSPGGTAQGRQFF. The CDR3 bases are TGTGCCAGCAGCCCCGGGGGGACAGCCCAGGGTCGGCAGTTCTTC.

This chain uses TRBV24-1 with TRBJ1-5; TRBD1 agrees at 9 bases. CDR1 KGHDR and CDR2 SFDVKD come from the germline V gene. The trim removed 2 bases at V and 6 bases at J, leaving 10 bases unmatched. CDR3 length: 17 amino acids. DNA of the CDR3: TGTGCCACCAGTGATTCGGGCGGGACAGGGTTTGCTCAGCCCCAGCATTTT. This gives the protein CATSDSGGTGFAQPQHF.

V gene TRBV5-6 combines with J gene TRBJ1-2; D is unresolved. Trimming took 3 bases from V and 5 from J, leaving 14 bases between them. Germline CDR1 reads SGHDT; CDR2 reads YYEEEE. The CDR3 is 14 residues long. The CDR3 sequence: CASSYQASRYGYTF. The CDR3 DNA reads TGTGCCAGCAGCTACCAGGCCTCTAGGTATGGCTACACCTTC.

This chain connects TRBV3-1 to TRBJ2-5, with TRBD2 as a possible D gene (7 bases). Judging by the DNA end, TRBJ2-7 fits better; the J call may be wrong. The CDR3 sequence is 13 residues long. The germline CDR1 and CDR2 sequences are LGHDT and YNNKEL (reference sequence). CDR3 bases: TGTGCCAGCAGAAACAGGGAGGGCTACGAGCAGTACTTC. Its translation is CASRNREGYEQYF.

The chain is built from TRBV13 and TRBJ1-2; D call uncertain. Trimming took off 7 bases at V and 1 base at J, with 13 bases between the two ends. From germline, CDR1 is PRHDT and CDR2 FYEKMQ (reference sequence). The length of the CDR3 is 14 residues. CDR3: CASMLRSHNYGYTF. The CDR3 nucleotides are TGTGCCAGCATGCTCCGGTCGCATAACTATGGCTACACCTTC.

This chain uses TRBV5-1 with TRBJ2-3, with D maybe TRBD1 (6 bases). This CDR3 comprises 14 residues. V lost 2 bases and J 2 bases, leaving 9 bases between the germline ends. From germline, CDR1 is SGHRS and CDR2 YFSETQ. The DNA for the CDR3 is TGCGCCAGCAGCTTTACAGGGAACACAGATACGCAGTATTTT. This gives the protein CASSFTGNTDTQYF.

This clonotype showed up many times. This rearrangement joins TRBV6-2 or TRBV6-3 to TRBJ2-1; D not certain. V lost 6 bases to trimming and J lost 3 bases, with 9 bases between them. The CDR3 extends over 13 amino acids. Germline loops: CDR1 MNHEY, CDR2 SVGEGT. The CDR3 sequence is CASSPLNYNEQFF. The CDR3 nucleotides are TGTGCCAGCAGCCCTCTGAACTACAATGAGCAGTTCTTC.

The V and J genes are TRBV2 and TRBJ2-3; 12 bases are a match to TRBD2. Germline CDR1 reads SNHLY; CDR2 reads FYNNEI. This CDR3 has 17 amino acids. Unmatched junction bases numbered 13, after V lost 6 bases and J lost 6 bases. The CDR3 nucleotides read TGTGCCAGCAGACCGCCCCCCCCGGGACTAGCGGGTGATACGCAGTATTTT. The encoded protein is CASRPPPPGLAGDTQYF.

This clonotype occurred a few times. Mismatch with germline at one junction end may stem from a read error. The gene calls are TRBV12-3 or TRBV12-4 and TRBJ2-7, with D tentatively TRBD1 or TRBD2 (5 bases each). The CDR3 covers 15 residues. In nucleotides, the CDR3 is TGTACCAGCAGTTTAGCGCTTAGGGGCAGTTACGAGCAGTACTTC. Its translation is CTSSLALRGSYEQYF.

In nucleotides, the CDR3 is TGCAGTGCTAGGACAGGGGGGGGCACAGATACGCAGTATTTT. Encoded protein: CSARTGGGTDTQYF. This sequence joins TRBV20-1 and TRBJ2-3, with TRBD1 identical over 9 bases. The CDR3 consists of 14 residues. Trimming cost V 3 bases and J 1 base; bases outside gene matches: 2. Germline assignment: CDR1 DFQATT and CDR2 SNEGSKA (reference sequence).

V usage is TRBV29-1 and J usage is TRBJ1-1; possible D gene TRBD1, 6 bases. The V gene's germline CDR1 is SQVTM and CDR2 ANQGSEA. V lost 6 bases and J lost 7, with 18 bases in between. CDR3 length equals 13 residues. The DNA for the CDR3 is TGCAGCGTCGCTGGGACAATCTGGGGTGAAGCTTTCTTT. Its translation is CSVAGTIWGEAFF.

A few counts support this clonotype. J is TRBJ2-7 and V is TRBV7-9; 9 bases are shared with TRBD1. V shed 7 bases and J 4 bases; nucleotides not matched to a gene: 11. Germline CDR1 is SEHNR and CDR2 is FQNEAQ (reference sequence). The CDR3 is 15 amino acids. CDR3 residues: CASTPVGTGTYEQYF. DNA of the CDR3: TGTGCCAGCACCCCCGTGGGGACAGGGACGTACGAGCAGTACTTC. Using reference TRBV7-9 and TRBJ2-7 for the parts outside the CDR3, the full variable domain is DTGVSQNPRHKITKRGQNVTFRCDPISEHNRLYWYRQTLGQGPEFLTYFQNEAQLEKSRLLSDRFSAERPKGSFSTLEIQRTEQGDSAMYLCASTPVGTGTYEQYFGPGTRLTVT.